The 20 T cell receptor beta chains in this list originate from one sample, sequenced in a study of blood T cell repertoires in COVID-19. Generated by immunoSEQ multiplex PCR, the TCRdb table keeps only in-frame clones and is missing some. The sample has 130,000 to 150,000 clones, about 87% seen once. Sequencing used peripheral blood. The receptor set was obtained from a man aged 45-65 years who had recovered from COVID-19.

This clone was seen a handful of times. V and J are TRBV7-9 and TRBJ2-1; D ambiguous. The CDR3 is 11 amino acids. Germline lookup yields CDR1 SEHNR and CDR2 FQNEAQ (reference sequence). Trimming stripped 5 bases from V and 8 bases from J, with 7 bases between. CDR3 protein: CASSRSYEQFF. The CDR3 nucleotides read TGTGCCAGCAGCCGTAGCTATGAGCAGTTCTTC.

This chain connects TRBV5-1 to TRBJ2-3; 7 bases are shared with TRBD1. The CDR3 is 15 amino acids. Trimming at V came to 0 bases and at J to 2 bases, leaving 3 bases not matched to a gene. Per germline, CDR1 SGHRS and CDR2 YFSETQ. The CDR3 DNA reads TGCGCCAGCAGCTTGGACAGGGGAAACACAGATACGCAGTATTTT. Protein sequence: CASSLDRGNTDTQYF.

V gene TRBV19 combines with J gene TRBJ1-1; 10 nucleotides line up with TRBD1. Germline CDR1 and CDR2: LNHDA and SQIVND (reference sequence). V lost 3 bases to trimming and J lost 2 bases; unmatched junction nucleotides: 3. CDR3 size: 15 residues. CDR3: CASSIWTGGNTEAFF. The CDR3 DNA follows: TGTGCCAGTAGTATCTGGACAGGGGGAAACACTGAAGCTTTCTTT.

V usage is TRBV5-8 and J usage is TRBJ2-5, with D possibly matching TRBD2 (5 bases). The V and J ends lost 7 bases and 7 bases respectively, with 11 bases between them. Germline V gene lookup returns CDR1 SGHTS and CDR2 YDEGEE. CDR3 length: 11 residues. The DNA of the CDR3 is TGTGCCAGCGGCCCGGGGAGGACCCAGTACTTC. It encodes CASGPGRTQYF.

This clone was seen once. The CDR3 loop is CATRPSGGYSYNEQFF. Here the CDR3 DNA reads TGTGCCACCCGACCTAGCGGGGGTTACTCCTACAATGAGCAGTTCTTC. The chain carries TRBV27 and TRBJ2-1, with TRBD2 identical over 10 bases. The CDR3 has 16 amino acids. In germline, CDR1 is MNHEY, CDR2 SMNVEV (reference sequence). V gave up 10 bases and J gave up 0 bases; unmatched junction bases: 9.

The rearrangement joins TRBV3-1 (or the pseudogene TRBV3-2) to TRBJ1-2; TRBD1 matches 9 bases. There are 14 residues in the CDR3. Germline values: CDR1 LGHDT, CDR2 YNNKEL (reference sequence). The V segment lost 4 bases and the J segment 8 bases; nucleotides outside the gene matches: 8. The CDR3 DNA follows: TGTGCCAGCAGCCCTACAGGGGGCGGTGGAGGCTACACCTTC. Protein: CASSPTGGGGGYTF.

This chain uses TRBV18 with TRBJ2-2, with D unclear. Trimming took 1 base from V and 5 from J, leaving 17 bases between them. Germline V gene sequence: CDR1 KGHSH, CDR2 LQKENI. This CDR3 is 17 amino acids long. Here the CDR3 reads CASSPLVGRSTTGELFF. CDR3 sequence (DNA): TGTGCCAGCTCACCACTCGTCGGCCGGAGTACGACCGGGGAGCTGTTTTTT.

A few counts support this clone. The chain combines TRBV6-1 with TRBJ1-2; D ambiguous. This CDR3 has 15 residues. Germline CDR1 MNHNS, CDR2 SASEGT. V was shortened by 2 bases and J by 8 bases, with 18 bases between the two germline ends. The CDR3: CASSESGNPAGGYTF. DNA for the CDR3: TGTGCCAGCAGTGAATCCGGGAATCCAGCCGGCGGCTACACCTTC.

This chain uses TRBV11-3 with TRBJ2-1; D might be TRBD1 (6 bases). There are 15 residues in the CDR3. CDR1 is SGHNT, CDR2 YENEEA, per germline. V was shortened by 1 base and J by 5 bases, with 12 bases between the two germline ends. This CDR3 is CASSLGAGADNEQFF. As DNA, the CDR3 is TGTGCCAGCAGCTTAGGGGCAGGGGCAGACAATGAGCAGTTCTTC.

This chain uses TRBV30 with TRBJ2-7; 9 bases line up with TRBD1. This CDR3 region has 13 residues. V was clipped by 7 bases and J by 5 bases; unmatched bases: 9. CDR1 and CDR2 from the germline V gene are GTSNPN and SVGIG (reference sequence). The CDR3 bases are TGTGCCTCAAGACAGGGGGTTTTAAACGAGCAGTACTTC. Its translation: CASRQGVLNEQYF.

The chain joins TRBV27 to TRBJ1-6; TRBD1 might be the D (6 bases). With 0 bases removed from V and 10 bases from J, the gap between germline ends came to 13 bases. From germline, CDR1 is MNHEY and CDR2 SMNVEV (reference sequence). The CDR3 is 15 residues long. CDR3 sequence reads: CASSLSPNRESPLHF. In DNA form, the CDR3 reads TGTGCCAGCAGTTTATCCCCTAACAGGGAGTCACCCCTCCACTTT.

This chain joins TRBV7-2 and TRBJ1-5; 10 positions agree with TRBD1. The CDR3 is 17 amino acids. Germline CDR1 is SGHTA and CDR2 is FQGNSA. With 0 bases clipped from V and 1 base from J, the junction kept 3 bases outside the gene matches. The CDR3 is CASSLAPGQGSNQPQHF. For the CDR3, the DNA is TGTGCCAGCAGCTTAGCCCCGGGACAGGGGAGCAATCAGCCCCAGCATTTT.

The V and J genes are TRBV4-3 and TRBJ1-4; D call uncertain. The CDR3 is 15 amino acids. V was clipped by 0 bases and J by 10 bases, with 15 bases between them. Germline V gene lookup returns CDR1 LGHNA and CDR2 YSLEER. This CDR3 is CASSQDQAGSVKLFF. The CDR3 bases are TGCGCCAGCAGCCAAGATCAGGCCGGCTCTGTAAAACTGTTTTTT.

In regard to this clone: Sequence at one end of the junction differs from germline and may be a read error. The chain employs TRBV7-7 and TRBJ1-3; 11 bases align to TRBD1. This CDR3 region has 15 residues. Germline CDR1 is SSHAT and CDR2 is FNYEAQ (reference sequence). The DNA of the CDR3 is TGTGCTAGCAGCGCGGGACAGGGGGCTGGAAACACCATATATTTT. Amino acid sequence: CASSAGQGAGNTIYF.

The V call is TRBV14, the J call TRBJ1-1, with D perhaps TRBD1 (5 bases). The CDR3 has 18 amino acids. Deletions cut 4 bases from V and 0 bases from J, with 21 bases between. Germline-derived CDR1 and CDR2 are SGHDN and FVKESK. The CDR3 DNA is TGTGCCAGCAGCCTCTTTCTTGGGGGGGTCCCGGTGAACACTGAAGCTTTCTTT. As protein: CASSLFLGGVPVNTEAFF.

CDR3 sequence: CASSLTSGEYNEQFF. The DNA of the CDR3 is TGCGCCAGCAGCTTGACTAGCGGGGAGTACAATGAGCAGTTCTTC. The J gene is TRBJ2-1, the V gene TRBV5-1; 10 bases are a match to TRBD2. With 1 base clipped from V and 4 bases from J, the junction kept 2 bases outside the gene matches. In germline, CDR1 is SGHRS, CDR2 YFSETQ. This CDR3 is 15 amino acids long.

The rearrangement uses TRBV21-1 and TRBJ2-7; the D segment call TRBD1 is taken from the table without a DNA check. TRBV21-1 is described as a pseudogene. The CDR3 extends over 14 amino acids. The CDR3 loop is CASSRGREYYEQYF. The CDR3 DNA is TGTGCCAGCAGCAGGGGCAGGGAATACTACGAGCAGTACTTC.

This rearrangement joins TRBV19 to TRBJ1-1, with D possibly TRBD1 on 6 matching bases. Deletions cut 2 bases from V and 1 base from J, with 17 bases between. The CDR3 runs to 17 residues. Germline CDR1 reads LNHDA; CDR2 reads SQIVND (reference sequence). The CDR3 sequence is CASSIKGVGGRNTEAFF. CDR3 sequence (DNA): TGTGCCAGTAGTATAAAGGGGGTTGGGGGCCGGAACACTGAAGCTTTCTTT. The whole variable domain, remainder taken from reference TRBV19 and TRBJ1-1, is DGGITQSPKYLFRKEGQNVTLSCEQNLNHDAMYWYRQDPGQGLRLIYYSQIVNDFQKGDIAEGYSVSREKKESFPLTVTSAQKNPTAFYLCASSIKGVGGRNTEAFFGQGTRLTVV.

This sequence joins TRBV7-2 and TRBJ2-7; TRBD1 is a possible D gene (6 bases). Germline lookup yields CDR1 SGHTA and CDR2 FQGNSA. V lost 2 bases and J lost 5, with 13 bases in between. CDR3 length equals 14 residues. The CDR3 DNA is TGTGCCAGCAGCTTATTCCCAGGGGTCCACGAGCAGTACTTC. As protein: CASSLFPGVHEQYF.

CDR3 protein: CASSYGDSSGGYTF. In DNA, the CDR3 is TGTGCCAGCAGTTACGGGGACTCCTCTGGGGGCTACACCTTC. The rearrangement uses TRBV6-5 and TRBJ1-2; perhaps TRBD1 as D (5 bases). The CDR3 is 14 amino acids. V was trimmed by 2 bases and J by 8 bases, leaving 15 bases between them. Germline V gives CDR1 MNHEY, CDR2 SVGAGI.